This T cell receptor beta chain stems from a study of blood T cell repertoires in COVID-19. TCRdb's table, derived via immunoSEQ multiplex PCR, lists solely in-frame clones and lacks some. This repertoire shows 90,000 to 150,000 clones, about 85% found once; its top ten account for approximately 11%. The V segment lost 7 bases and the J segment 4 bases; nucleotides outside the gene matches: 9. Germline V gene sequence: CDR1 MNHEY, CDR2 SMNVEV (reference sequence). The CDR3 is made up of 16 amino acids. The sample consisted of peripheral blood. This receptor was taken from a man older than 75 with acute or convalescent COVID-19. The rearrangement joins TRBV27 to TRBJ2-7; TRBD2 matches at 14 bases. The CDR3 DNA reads TGTGCCAGCACCAACTGGGGGACTAGCGGGAGTTACGAGCAGTACTTC. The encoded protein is CASTNWGTSGSYEQYF.